The clone carrying this TCR beta chain was found a few times. What it binds is unknown. The V gene's germline CDR1 is MNHEY and CDR2 SVGAGI. V gave up 2 bases and J gave up 5 bases, with 9 bases separating them. This CDR3 region has 14 residues. Sequenced by immunoSEQ multiplex PCR; TCRdb stores in-frame clones only, minus some. The sample carries 47,000 or so clones, approximately 70% recorded once. Subsequent to roughly 10 days of culture, CD4+ T cells were isolated. The cohort was immunized with two doses of either the BNT162b2 or mRNA-1273 vaccine. In the vaccine recipients, nucleocapsid antibodies were negative and there was no prior SARS-CoV-2 infection. The data belong to a study of vaccination effects on CD4 cells after COVID-19. Turning to the study itself: Viral peptide pool expansion of antigen-specific CD4+ T cells preceded sequencing in the ViraFEST assay. Supplemented with 8.5 to 10 IU/ml IL-2 and 8 to 10 ug/ml peptides, roughly 2 million PBMC per well were kept in culture. Study-wide points: Substantial clonal contraction characterized both infection- and vaccine-induced clones late after vaccination.

This sample comprised CD4+ T cells from PBMCs cultured without peptide, obtained after COVID-19 vaccination. The chain recombines TRBV6-5 with TRBJ2-2; no clear D gene. The TCR sequence derives from a human donor who received a COVID-19 vaccine. In DNA form, the CDR3 reads TGTGCCAGCAGTTACATCGGGTTAACCGGGGAGCTGTTTTTT. This gives the protein CASSYIGLTGELFF.